This T cell receptor beta chain was captured by sequencing in a study of CXCR3-negative and CXCR3-positive naive CD8 T cells. Study-wide context: Total TRB output reached about 135 million reads, about 1.5 +/- 0.3 million per library. General study results and limits: The study found that naive CXCR3-negative and CXCR3-positive cells shared TRBV-TRBJ usage, while memory cells differed. CXCR3-positive naive cells had more hydrophobic TRB CDR3s than CXCR3-negative naive cells.

Using triplicate sorts, some 300,000 cells were collected each time from every CD8+ T cell subset. Naive CD8+ T cells showed a CD45RO-CCR7+CD27+CD95- phenotype. The V gene's germline CDR1 is MDHEN and CDR2 SYDVKM. This CDR3 is built from 14 residues. Concerning this clonotype: Its antigen is unidentified.

Through 5' RACE with UMI labels, the TRB cDNA libraries were prepared. TCRdb re-called the 5' RACE reads; every CDR3 protein appears as one record, without DNA. This sample's clone table lists around 110,000 distinct CDR3 sequences. The receptor comes from a human donor in good health. Some clones in this sample may be carry-over from other donors' samples. The chain has TRBV28 and TRBJ1-5. Specimen: naive CXCR3+ CD8+ T cells from blood. Subset indicated: CD45RO-CCR7+CD27+CD95- naive CD8+ T cells expressing CXCR3 (TNR3+). CDR3 protein: CASLIRYSNQPQHF.